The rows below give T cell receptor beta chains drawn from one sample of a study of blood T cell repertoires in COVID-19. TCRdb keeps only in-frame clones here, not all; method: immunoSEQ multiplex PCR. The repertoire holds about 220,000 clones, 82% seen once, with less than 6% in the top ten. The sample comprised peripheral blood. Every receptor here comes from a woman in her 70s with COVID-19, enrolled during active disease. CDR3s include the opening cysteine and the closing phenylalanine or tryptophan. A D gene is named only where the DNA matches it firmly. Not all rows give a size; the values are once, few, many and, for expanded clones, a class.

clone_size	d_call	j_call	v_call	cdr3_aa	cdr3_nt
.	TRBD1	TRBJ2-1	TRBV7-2	CASTEFPGQGYNEQFF	TGTGCCAGCACCGAATTCCCGGGACAGGGATACAATGAGCAGTTCTTC
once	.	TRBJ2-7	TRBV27	CARGGIGSYEQYF	TGTGCCAGGGGGGGAATAGGTTCCTACGAGCAGTACTTC
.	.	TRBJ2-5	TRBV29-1	CSVSGILGETQYF	TGCAGCGTTTCGGGTATTCTCGGAGAGACCCAGTACTTC
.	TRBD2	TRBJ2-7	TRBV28	CASRSGGEQYF	TGTGCCAGCAGAAGCGGGGGCGAGCAGTACTTC
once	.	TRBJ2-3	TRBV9	CASSVDPGGGTDTQYF	TGTGCCAGCAGCGTAGATCCGGGGGGCGGCACAGATACGCAGTATTTT
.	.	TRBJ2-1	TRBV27	CASSLISGVGSYNEQFF	TGTGCCAGCAGTTTGATATCAGGGGTCGGCAGCTACAATGAGCAGTTCTTC
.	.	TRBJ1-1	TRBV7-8	CASSPREGENTEAFF	TGTGCCAGCAGTCCTAGAGAGGGGGAGAACACTGAAGCTTTCTTT
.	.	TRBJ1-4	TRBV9	CASSAQAGFATNEKLFF	TGTGCCAGCAGCGCCCAAGCGGGGTTCGCAACTAATGAAAAACTGTTTTTT
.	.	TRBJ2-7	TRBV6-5	CASSYEKTVTYEQYF	TGTGCCAGCAGTTACGAAAAAACGGTTACCTACGAGCAGTACTTC
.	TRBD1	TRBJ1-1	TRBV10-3	CAITGGTEAFF	TGTGCCATCACAGGGGGCACTGAAGCTTTCTTT
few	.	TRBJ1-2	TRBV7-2	CASSLESRRRGTF	TGTGCCAGCAGCTTAGAGAGCCGACGGCGGGGGACCTTC
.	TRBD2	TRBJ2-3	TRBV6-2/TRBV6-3	CASSSLGLAVGTDTQYF	TGTGCCAGCAGTTCCCTCGGACTAGCTGTTGGTACAGATACGCAGTATTTT
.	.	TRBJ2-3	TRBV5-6	CASSTIPRTVVPTDTQYF	TGTGCCAGCAGCACCATACCCCGGACAGTCGTCCCCACAGATACGCAGTATTTT
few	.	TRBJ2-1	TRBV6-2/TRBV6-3	CASSYPASSYNEQFF	TGTGCCAGCAGTTACCCCGCGAGCTCCTACAATGAGCAGTTCTTC
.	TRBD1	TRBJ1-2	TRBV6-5	CASKKGTEIYGYTF	TGTGCCAGCAAAAAAGGGACAGAGATATATGGCTACACCTTC
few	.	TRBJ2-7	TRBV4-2	CASSQVGGDVGQGEQYF	TGTGCCAGCAGCCAAGTGGGTGGTGACGTTGGGCAGGGGGAGCAGTACTTC
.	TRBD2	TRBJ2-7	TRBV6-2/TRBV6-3	CASSSTKAGAYEQYF	TGTGCCAGCAGCTCTACCAAAGCGGGAGCATACGAGCAGTACTTC
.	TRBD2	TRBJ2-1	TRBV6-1	CASSASRLARISYNEQFF	TGTGCCAGCAGTGCGAGCAGACTAGCTCGAATCTCCTACAATGAGCAGTTCTTC
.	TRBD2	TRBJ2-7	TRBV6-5	CASSSGGLAVAGQYF	TGTGCCAGCAGTTCCGGGGGACTAGCCGTCGCCGGGCAGTACTTC
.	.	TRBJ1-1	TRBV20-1	CSASVGPGKEGKAFF	TGCAGTGCTAGTGTCGGACCAGGGAAGGAGGGGAAAGCTTTCTTT